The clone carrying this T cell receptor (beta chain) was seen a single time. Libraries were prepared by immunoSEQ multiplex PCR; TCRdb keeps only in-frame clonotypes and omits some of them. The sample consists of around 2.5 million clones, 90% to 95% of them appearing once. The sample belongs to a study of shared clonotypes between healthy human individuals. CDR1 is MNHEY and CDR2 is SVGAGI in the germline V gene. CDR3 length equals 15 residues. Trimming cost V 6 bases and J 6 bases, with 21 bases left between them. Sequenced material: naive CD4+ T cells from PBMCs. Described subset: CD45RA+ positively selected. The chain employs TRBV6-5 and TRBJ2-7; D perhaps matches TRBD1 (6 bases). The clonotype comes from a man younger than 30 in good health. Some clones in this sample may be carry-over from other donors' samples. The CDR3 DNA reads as TGTGCCAGCAGGATTAAACCGGGACATGGCGCCGAGCAGTACTTC. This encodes CASRIKPGHGAEQYF.